These T cell receptor beta chains were read from a single sample in a study of T cell responses to AZD1222 COVID-19 vaccine. Data came from immunoSEQ multiplex PCR; TCRdb stores just in-frame clones and leaves some out. The sample carries under 150,000 clones, approximately 91% recorded once. This specimen was peripheral blood, taken 28 days after the second AZD1222 dose. These receptors were collected from an adult who received the AZD1222 COVID-19 vaccine. Each CDR3 is given with its conserved first and last residue. The D gene is left open where the match is weak. The size entry is marked missing in some rows and otherwise reads once, few, many or a size class.

j_call v_call d_call clone_size cdr3_aa cdr3_nt
TRBJ2-3 TRBV9 . . CASSVATQGGTDTQYF TGTGCCAGCAGCGTAGCTACCCAGGGGGGGACAGATACGCAGTATTTT
TRBJ2-2 TRBV19 . . CASRTSGPGELFF TGTGCCAGTAGAACGTCGGGCCCCGGGGAGCTGTTTTTT
TRBJ1-2 TRBV30 TRBD1 . CAWSVEQQGAHTPYGYTF TGTGCCTGGAGTGTAGAGCAACAGGGGGCACATACTCCCTATGGCTACACCTTC
TRBJ2-3 TRBV5-5 TRBD1 . CASRGQGARTDTQYF TGTGCCAGCAGGGGACAGGGGGCTCGAACAGATACGCAGTATTTT
TRBJ2-5 TRBV29-1 TRBD1 . CSVDAWDRGPGTQYF TGCAGCGTTGACGCGTGGGACAGGGGACCGGGGACCCAGTACTTC
TRBJ2-1 TRBV5-4 TRBD1 . CASSRTGSHNEQFF TGTGCCAGCAGCAGGACAGGGAGCCACAATGAGCAGTTCTTC
TRBJ1-3 TRBV24-1 TRBD1 . CATSDDRAGNTIYF TGTGCCACCAGTGATGACAGGGCTGGAAACACCATATATTTT
TRBJ1-1 TRBV5-1 TRBD1 . CASSLGTGAANTEAFF TGCGCCAGCAGCTTGGGCACAGGGGCAGCGAACACTGAAGCTTTCTTT
TRBJ2-5 TRBV6-5 . . CASDRDGWYQETQYF TGTGCCAGCGACCGGGACGGTTGGTACCAAGAGACCCAGTACTTC
TRBJ1-1 TRBV4-3 . . CASSQDWQNTEAFF TGCGCCAGCAGCCAAGATTGGCAGAACACTGAAGCTTTCTTT
TRBJ1-2 TRBV9 . . CASSPEGGTSYGYTF TGTGCCAGCAGCCCCGAGGGGGGGACAAGCTATGGCTACACCTTC
TRBJ2-5 TRBV5-4 TRBD1 . CASSLRDRGPQETQYF TGTGCCAGCAGCCTCCGGGACAGGGGACCCCAAGAGACCCAGTACTTC
TRBJ2-7 TRBV5-1 . . CASKGDTEQYF TGCGCCAGCAAGGGGGACACCGAGCAGTACTTC
TRBJ1-2 TRBV2 TRBD1 . CASSRTGGINGYTF TGTGCCAGCAGCCGGACAGGGGGCATTAACGGCTACACCTTC
TRBJ1-3 TRBV27 . . CASRPQGYGNTIYF TGTGCCAGCAGGCCACAGGGTTACGGAAACACCATATATTTT
TRBJ2-2 TRBV19 . . CATQRSNTANTGELFF TGTGCCACCCAGAGGTCCAACACGGCAAACACCGGGGAGCTGTTTTTT
TRBJ2-1 TRBV6-2/TRBV6-3 TRBD2 . CASSYDPGLAAYNEQFF TGTGCCAGCAGTTACGACCCAGGACTAGCGGCCTACAATGAGCAGTTCTTC
TRBJ1-5 TRBV27 . . CASSFVGNQPQHF TGTGCCAGCAGTTTCGTGGGCAATCAGCCCCAGCATTTT
TRBJ1-2 TRBV20-1 . . CSAPTPPGYTF TGCAGTGCCCCGACCCCACCCGGCTACACCTTC
TRBJ1-1 TRBV6-2/TRBV6-3 TRBD1 . CASSSRQGVAEAFF TGTGCCAGCAGTTCCCGACAGGGGGTTGCTGAAGCTTTCTTT
TRBJ1-4 TRBV10-3 . . CAISDRSATNEKLFF TGTGCCATCAGTGACAGGAGCGCAACTAATGAAAAACTGTTTTTT
TRBJ1-5 TRBV6-4 . . CASSPRENQPQHF TGTGCCAGCAGTCCCAGGGAGAATCAGCCCCAGCATTTT
TRBJ1-2 TRBV5-4 . . CASSTSGTPNYGYTF TGTGCCAGCAGCACCTCAGGGACGCCTAACTATGGCTACACCTTC
TRBJ2-5 TRBV10-1 . few CASSEGTGADQETQYF TGCGCCAGCAGTGAGGGGACGGGGGCCGACCAAGAGACCCAGTACTTC
TRBJ1-6 TRBV28 TRBD1 once CASSFGDRTNSPLHF TGTGCCAGCAGTTTCGGGGACAGAACAAATTCACCCCTCCACTTT
TRBJ2-3 TRBV7-9 . . CASSLSGEDTQYF TGTGCCAGCAGCTTGTCGGGGGAAGATACGCAGTATTTT
TRBJ2-5 TRBV19 . . CASSMSPNGETQYF TGTGCCAGTAGTATGTCGCCCAACGGAGAGACCCAGTACTTC
TRBJ1-2 TRBV6-5 TRBD1 once CASSRQGLSPGYTF TGTGCCAGCAGTCGACAGGGCTTGTCCCCAGGCTACACCTTC